This T cell receptor (beta chain) was recorded in a study of cytomegalovirus exposure and HLA in healthy donors. The PCR employed 60 Vbeta primers together with 13 Jbeta primers. Assay: immunoSEQ multiplex PCR; the TCRdb copy retains only in-frame clones and omits some. The sample contains about 150,000 clones, around 75% of which appear only once. Germline trimming cut 3 bases from V and 5 bases from J; bases unmatched to any gene: 4. The CDR3 is 13 amino acids. CDR1 is SGHRS and CDR2 is YFSETQ in the germline V gene. Material for sequencing was PBMCs. The J gene is TRBJ2-5, the V gene TRBV5-1, with 7 bases matching TRBD1. This TCR came from a woman under 30 in good health and CMV-seronegative. CDR3 amino acids: CASSWDSWETQYF. CDR3 nucleotide sequence: TGCGCCAGCAGCTGGGACAGCTGGGAGACCCAGTACTTC.